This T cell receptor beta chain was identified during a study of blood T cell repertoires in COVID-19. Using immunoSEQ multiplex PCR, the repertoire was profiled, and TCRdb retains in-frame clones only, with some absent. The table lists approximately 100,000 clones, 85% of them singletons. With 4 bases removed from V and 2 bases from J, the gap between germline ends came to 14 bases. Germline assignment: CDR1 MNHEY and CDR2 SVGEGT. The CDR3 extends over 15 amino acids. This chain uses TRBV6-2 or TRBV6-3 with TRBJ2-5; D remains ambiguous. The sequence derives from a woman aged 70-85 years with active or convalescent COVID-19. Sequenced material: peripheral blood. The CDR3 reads CASSSLGGRQETQYF. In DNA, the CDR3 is TGTGCCAGCAGTTCCCTTGGCGGTCGACAAGAGACCCAGTACTTC.